The 4 T cell receptor beta chains given below trace back to one sample, sequenced in a study of cytomegalovirus exposure and HLA in healthy donors. The PCR employed 60 Vbeta primers together with 13 Jbeta primers. Produced via immunoSEQ multiplex PCR; TCRdb's table is partial and in-frame only. The sample contains roughly 48,000 clones, approximately 70% of which appear only once. Specimen: PBMCs. These receptor sequences come from a man aged 18 to 35 in good health and CMV-seronegative.

The chain employs TRBV25-1 and TRBJ2-2; 7 nucleotides match TRBD1. CDR1 and CDR2 from the germline V gene are MGHDK and SYGVNS. This CDR3 has 14 residues. The V segment lost 4 bases and the J segment 6 bases; nucleotides outside the gene matches: 5. Here the CDR3 DNA reads TGTGCCAGCAGTGTTAACAGGGGCTCCGGGGAGCTGTTTTTT. Protein sequence: CASSVNRGSGELFF.

V is TRBV11-2 and J is TRBJ1-1, with a weak D call TRBD1 (5 bases). Germline V gene data show CDR1 as SGHAT and CDR2 as FQNNGV. The germline V and J ends were trimmed by 5 bases and 3 bases, with 19 bases remaining between them. The CDR3 loop spans 16 amino acids. The CDR3 loop is CASSPLGGFEDTEAFF. The CDR3 DNA follows: TGTGCCAGCAGCCCCCTGGGGGGATTCGAGGACACTGAAGCTTTCTTT.

V and J are TRBV30 and TRBJ2-7, with TRBD1 matching 7 bases. V shed 0 bases, J shed 4 bases, and the junction held 0 bases outside the gene matches. CDR3 length equals 12 residues. Germline V lookup: CDR1 GTSNPN, CDR2 SVGIG (reference sequence). CDR3 DNA: TGTGCCTGGAGTGTCAGGGGGTACGAGCAGTACTTC. This codes for CAWSVRGYEQYF.

The chain recombines TRBV19 with TRBJ1-2, with a possible D match to TRBD1 (5 bases). Germline V gene lookup returns CDR1 LNHDA and CDR2 SQIVND (reference sequence). The CDR3 is 12 amino acids. V dropped 7 bases and J dropped 2 bases, with 8 bases sitting between them. CDR3 DNA: TGTGCCAGTACCAGGGAAAACTATGGCTACACCTTC. It specifies CASTRENYGYTF.